What follows are 4 T cell receptor beta chains derived from one specimen sequenced in a study of regulatory T cells in long-lasting Graves disease. This sample's time point: persistent/refractory GD, antithyroid drugs over 5 years with positive TRAb. Preparation of the TCR library used RNA extracted from PBMCs. Arm-PCR with iRepertoire HTBI primers amplified the CDR3 regions for these TCR beta libraries. TCRdb recomputed calls from the multiplex PCR reads with MiXCR, one row per CDR3 protein. The sample consists of around 400,000 distinct CDR3 sequences, 20% to 25% of them appearing once. Source: peripheral blood mononuclear cells (PBMCs), taken when the disease was refractory, from a patient treated with antithyroid drugs. The receptors originated from a female donor with Graves disease.

This clonotype was counted ten times or more. V usage is TRBV15 and J usage is TRBJ1-2; TRBD1 matches 7 bases. V lost 5 bases and J lost 7; bases outside the gene matches: 10. Germline assignment: CDR1 LNHNV and CDR2 YYDKDF (reference sequence). The CDR3 length is 14 residues. The CDR3, as DNA: TGTGCCACCAGCGGGGAGACAGGGCGATCTGGCTACACCTTC. Protein sequence: CATSGETGRSGYTF.

This chain uses TRBV20-1 with TRBJ2-5; 8 positions agree with TRBD2. V was clipped by 6 bases and J by 2 bases; unmatched bases: 14. This CDR3 has 16 amino acids. The germline CDR1 and CDR2 sequences are DFQATT and SNEGSKA (reference sequence). This CDR3 is CSARPPIAGQQETQYF. The CDR3 DNA reads TGCAGTGCCCGACCTCCTATAGCGGGGCAACAAGAGACCCAGTACTTC.

The chain combines TRBV12-3 or TRBV12-4 with TRBJ1-6; possibly TRBD1 for D (5 bases). The CDR3 spans 13 residues. Deletions cut 3 bases from V and 11 bases from J, with 11 bases between. CDR3 coding DNA: TGTGCCAGCAGTTTCGGGGGGAACGCACCCCTCCACTTT. As protein: CASSFGGNAPLHF.

Only a few counts were recorded for this clonotype. V is TRBV20-1 and J is TRBJ1-2; no clear D. Per the germline V gene, CDR1 is DFQATT and CDR2 is SNEGSKA (reference sequence). The CDR3 runs 14 residues. V was clipped by 3 bases and J by 3 bases, with 14 bases between them. The CDR3 DNA is TGCAGTGCTAGTATCCTATCCAGCTACTATGGCTACACCTTC. This translates into CSASILSSYYGYTF.